The following is a TCR beta chain sequence with its context. Germline assignment: CDR1 SGDLS and CDR2 YYNGEE. The CDR3 sequence is 16 residues long. The junction had 6 bases not matched to a gene; V was cut back by 2 bases and J by 7 bases. This entry is derived from a study of blood T cell repertoires in COVID-19. About the study: Researchers got acute and convalescent COVID-19 samples from the United States, Italy and Spain. Sample material is recorded as cDNA or gDNA derived from T cells, B-cell-depleted T cells, or PBMCs.

In the authors' workflow: Amplification of reference gene primers provided the estimated nucleated cell counts. Profiled with immunoSEQ multiplex PCR; TCRdb holds only in-frame clones, not every one. V and J calls and clone size come straight from that table; D and trimming were deduced from the DNA. The sample lists some 140,000 clones, less than 80% seen once, with about 3.6% in the top ten. Material for sequencing was peripheral blood. The genes are TRBV9 and TRBJ2-1, with TRBD2 matching over 13 bases. This TCR was recovered from a man in his fifties or sixties with acute or convalescent COVID-19. DNA for the CDR3: TGTGCCAGCAGCGTGGGTGGGACTAGCGGGACGAATGAGCAGTTCTTC. Its translation is CASSVGGTSGTNEQFF.